The next 12 T cell receptor beta chains were all read from a single sample in a study of T cell repertoires in cytomegalovirus infection. TCRdb reprocessed the reads via MiXCR and lists one record per CDR3 protein. The data contain about 700,000 distinct CDR3 sequences, roughly a third of them singletons. For these receptors, no antigen is known. The sequencing used cultured PBMCs, collected from culture after CMV antigen stimulation. These receptors were taken from a human donor in good health (CMV status not recorded). Some clones in this sample may be carry-over from other donors' samples.

This clonotype was picked up a small number of times. The chain recombines TRBV12-3 or TRBV12-4 with TRBJ1-2; D is possibly TRBD1 (6 bases). The CDR3 runs 13 residues. Deletions cut 6 bases from V and 4 bases from J, with 12 bases between. The CDR3 sequence is CASSTGGGYGYTF. DNA for the CDR3: TGTGCCAGCAGCACGGGAGGGGGCTATGGCTACACCTTC.

With respect to this clonotype: A much larger clonotype is one base distant, so this may be a read error. The chain couples TRBV7-2 to TRBJ1-5; D remains ambiguous. The CDR3 length is 15 residues. V lost 2 bases and J lost 8, with 16 bases in between. CDR1 is SGHTA, CDR2 FQGNSA, per germline. The CDR3 nucleotides are TGTGCCAGCAGCTTATCGTCTTGGGGTCGGGAGCCCCAGCATTTT. Residues: CASSLSSWGREPQHF.

The rearrangement links TRBV4-1 to TRBJ2-1, with 7 bases that match TRBD2. CDR1 MGHRA and CDR2 YSYEKL come from the germline V gene. V shed 4 bases and J 2 bases; nucleotides not matched to a gene: 8. The CDR3 has 16 amino acids. The CDR3 loop reads CASSPLGAGTYNEQFF. The CDR3, as DNA: TGCGCCAGCAGCCCCTTGGGAGCGGGAACCTACAATGAGCAGTTCTTC.

The J gene is TRBJ1-6, the V gene TRBV4-1, with D hard to call. Deletions cut 0 bases from V and 10 bases from J, with 10 bases between. The CDR3 has 14 amino acids. Germline loops: CDR1 MGHRA, CDR2 YSYEKL. CDR3 amino acids: CASSQDTGGSPLHF. The CDR3 nucleotides are TGCGCCAGCAGCCAAGATACGGGTGGCTCACCCCTCCACTTT.

The chain has TRBV27 and TRBJ2-1; 13 nucleotides match TRBD2. In germline, CDR1 is MNHEY, CDR2 SMNVEV (reference sequence). The CDR3 has 16 residues. J gave up 1 base and V 5 bases, and 2 bases lay outside the gene matches. The CDR3 is CASSKLAGGSYNEQFF. CDR3 in DNA: TGTGCCAGCAGTAAACTAGCGGGAGGGTCCTACAATGAGCAGTTCTTC.

This chain uses TRBV6-6 with TRBJ1-5, with 8 positions matching TRBD1. The germline gives CDR1 MNHNY, CDR2 SVGAGI (reference sequence). J gave up 4 bases and V 7 bases, and 6 bases lay outside the gene matches. This CDR3 is 14 amino acids long. The CDR3 coding sequence is TGTGCCAGCACCGGACAGGGCCGTAATCAGCCCCAGCATTTT. Translation gives CASTGQGRNQPQHF.

The gene calls are TRBV6-2 or TRBV6-3 and TRBJ2-3; the match to TRBD2 covers 9 bases. The CDR3 runs 16 residues. J gave up 6 bases and V 4 bases, and 11 bases lay outside the gene matches. The V gene's germline CDR1 is MNHEY and CDR2 SVGEGT. The CDR3, as DNA: TGTGCCAGCAGTTGGTCGGTAGCGGGAGTCGGCGATACGCAGTATTTT. Translated: CASSWSVAGVGDTQYF.

The chain links TRBV28 to TRBJ2-3; D remains ambiguous. The CDR3 runs 13 residues. In germline, CDR1 is MDHEN, CDR2 SYDVKM. Trimming took off 5 bases at V and 4 bases at J, with 10 bases between the two ends. The CDR3 loop is CASSLTASDTQYF. The CDR3 coding sequence is TGTGCCAGCAGTCTCACAGCTTCAGATACGCAGTATTTT.

This clonotype was observed once. The chain has TRBV20-1 and TRBJ1-5; possibly TRBD1 for D (5 bases). This CDR3 has 15 amino acids. Germline values: CDR1 DFQATT, CDR2 SNEGSKA (reference sequence). V was pared by 0 bases and J by 7 bases, with 16 bases between. CDR3 loop: CSARDPAGGGQPQHF. The CDR3 DNA follows: TGCAGTGCTAGAGATCCGGCGGGGGGAGGCCAGCCCCAGCATTTT.

Here the CDR3 reads CASRGGGSYNEQFF. The CDR3 DNA is TGTGCCAGCAGGGGTGGCGGCTCCTACAATGAGCAGTTCTTC. J is TRBJ2-1 and V is TRBV2; D remains unclear. CDR1 and CDR2 from the germline V gene are SNHLY and FYNNEI. V lost 6 bases to trimming and J lost 0 bases, with 9 bases between them. The CDR3 contains 14 residues.

The V and J genes are TRBV5-1 and TRBJ2-1, with D possibly being TRBD2 (6 bases). The CDR3 has 14 amino acids. Trimming shortened V by 4 bases and J by 7 bases, and 15 bases separated the two germline ends. The V gene's germline CDR1 is SGHRS and CDR2 YFSETQ. The CDR3 region is CASSPTTSRNEQFF. CDR3 in DNA: TGCGCCAGCAGCCCCACGACTAGTAGAAATGAGCAGTTCTTC.

There are a few counts of this clonotype. The chain recombines TRBV6-1 with TRBJ1-6; D remains unclear. This CDR3 is 15 amino acids long. The germline V and J ends were trimmed by 6 bases and 7 bases, with 16 bases remaining between them. Germline CDR1 is MNHNS and CDR2 is SASEGT. CDR3: CASRPDRLENSPLHF. CDR3 DNA: TGTGCCAGCAGGCCCGACCGCTTGGAGAATTCACCCCTCCACTTT.